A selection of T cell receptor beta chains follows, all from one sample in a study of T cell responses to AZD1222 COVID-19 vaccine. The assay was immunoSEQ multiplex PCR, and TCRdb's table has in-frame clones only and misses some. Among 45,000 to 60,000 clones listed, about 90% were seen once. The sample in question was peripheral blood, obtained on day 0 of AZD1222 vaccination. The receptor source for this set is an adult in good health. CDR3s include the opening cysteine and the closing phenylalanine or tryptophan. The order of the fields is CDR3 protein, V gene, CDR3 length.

CASSLGAGGYGDEQFF | TRBV7-6 | 16
CASSQLRGSTDTQYF | TRBV5-1 | 15
CACNRATGSYEQYF | TRBV30 | 14
CASSQGGVWGVNTEAFF | TRBV3-1/TRBV3-2 | 17
CASDQGVLAGAAGELFF | TRBV12-5 | 17
CASSLVRSGAPDTQYF | TRBV7-2 | 16
CASRLAGSYEQYF | TRBV19 | 13
CASRGTGNQPQHF | TRBV19 | 13
CASSQGTGYEQYF | TRBV27 | 13
CATSAEGTYEQYF | TRBV24-1 | 13
CASSSYRDGAEAFF | TRBV5-1 | 14
CASSPIDGQAFF | TRBV7-8 | 12
CASRTAHYSGNQPQHF | TRBV19 | 16
CASSLGRNTGELFF | TRBV7-8 | 14
CASAKVGRRRNQPQHF | TRBV27 | 16
CASSLDPDRSEAFF | TRBV5-1 | 14
CASKNGRTGNTIYF | TRBV7-8 | 14
CASSFTDTQYF | TRBV12-3/TRBV12-4 | 11
CASSWRGRSSYNSPLHF | TRBV7-2 | 17
CASSPPGAATNIQYF | TRBV27 | 15
CASSLEMNTEAFF | TRBV5-1 | 13
CASSRRQGTNTEAFF | TRBV11-2 | 15
CASSRELGTNEKLFF | TRBV4-3 | 15
CASSPGQGLSYEQYF | TRBV11-2 | 15
CASSSGTNTEAFF | TRBV5-1 | 13
CSASETRYGYTF | TRBV20-1 | 12
CASSSDRGLNSPLHF | TRBV5-1 | 15
CASSTTPGTGFGEQFF | TRBV6-4 | 16
CASSRGRNPAETQYF | TRBV9 | 15
CASSFGPMNTEAFF | TRBV5-4 | 14
CASSSYYGYTF | TRBV11-2 | 11
CASRGIYEAFF | TRBV6-5 | 11
CASTPYRGTEAFF | TRBV6-5 | 13
CASSLEPMFYNEQFF | TRBV5-1 | 15
CAIRRLAGGPNNEQFF | TRBV10-3 | 16
CASSYSRGEKLFF | TRBV6-5 | 13
CASSWGGAGTDTQYF | TRBV11-2 | 15
CASSYWENTEAFF | TRBV6-5 | 13
CASSLGNTIYEQYF | TRBV7-2 | 14
CAWGRVLGNTIYF | TRBV30 | 13
CASGLGTSSHNEQFF | TRBV12-5 | 15
CASRDPGGSTYEQYF | TRBV19 | 15
CASSPGQGNTIYF | TRBV3-1/TRBV3-2 | 13
CASSLTQKTEAFF | TRBV28 | 13
CASSGRLYSNQPQHF | TRBV19 | 15
CASSAQGDGYTF | TRBV28 | 12
CASSLHGGGSGELFF | TRBV6-5 | 15
CASSLQMNTEAFF | TRBV12-3/TRBV12-4 | 13
CASSWSYRENTEAFF | TRBV6-5 | 15
CASSLLTSGGLETQYF | TRBV5-1 | 16
CASSRTAGGYGYTF | TRBV6-5 | 14
CASRGFPNSPLHF | TRBV4-1 | 13
CASSEGSPSQGYEQYF | TRBV10-2 | 16